The 9 T cell receptor beta chains below were found in one sample sequenced in a study of T cells after yellow fever vaccination. TCRdb reanalysed the 5' RACE reads using MiXCR and keeps one entry per CDR3 protein. The sample yields around 140,000 distinct CDR3 sequences, under 7% seen once. The material sequenced was CD4+ T cells sorted from PBMCs, taken 10 days after the yellow fever booster vaccination. The receptor source for this set is a man aged 25-45 years who received the YFV17D yellow fever vaccine.

The chain combines TRBV27 with TRBJ2-1; D is unclear. Germline CDR1 reads MNHEY; CDR2 reads SMNVEV (reference sequence). The V end lost 3 bases, the J end lost 7 bases, and 25 bases lay between the germline ends. The CDR3 runs to 18 residues. For the CDR3, the DNA is TGTGCCAGCAGTTTGCGAGACACCCCGACCAAACTTACTAATGAGCAGTTCTTC. It is translated as CASSLRDTPTKLTNEQFF.

This clonotype was seen many times. J is TRBJ2-5 and V is TRBV7-9; no clear D gene. The CDR3 runs 15 residues. The V and J ends lost 5 bases and 4 bases respectively, with 17 bases between them. The V gene's germline CDR1 is SEHNR and CDR2 FQNEAQ (reference sequence). The CDR3 reads CASSPPLRLGETQYF. CDR3 DNA sequence: TGTGCCAGCAGCCCCCCTCTACGGCTAGGAGAGACCCAGTACTTC.

This clonotype has just a few counts. The rearrangement links TRBV6-5 to TRBJ2-3; 11 bases match TRBD2. This CDR3 is built from 16 residues. The V and J ends lost 10 bases and 5 bases, in that order; junction bases with no gene match: 14. Germline CDR1 MNHEY, CDR2 SVGAGI. CDR3 region: CATKGGTSGYRDTQYF. The CDR3 DNA follows: TGTGCCACAAAGGGGGGGACTAGCGGTTACCGAGATACGCAGTATTTT.

This clonotype was observed a handful of times. The chain couples TRBV6-1 to TRBJ2-7; the match to TRBD2 covers 14 bases. The J segment lost 6 bases and the V segment lost 6 bases, leaving 7 bases of the junction unmatched. The germline V gene encodes CDR1 MNHNS and CDR2 SASEGT. The CDR3 runs to 15 residues. The CDR3 DNA reads TGTGCCAGCAGGGCGGGACTAGCGGGAGTCCTCGAGCAGTACTTC. Translated, it gives CASRAGLAGVLEQYF.

This clonotype was recorded at least ten times. The genes are TRBV19 and TRBJ2-7; D unresolved. Germline assignment: CDR1 LNHDA and CDR2 SQIVND (reference sequence). Trimming removed 9 bases at V and 7 bases at J, with 10 bases between. This CDR3 contains 10 residues. CDR3 DNA: TGTGCCAGACTTCGGTTTGAGCAGTACTTC. Protein product: CARLRFEQYF. The full variable domain, rest sourced from reference TRBV19 and TRBJ2-7, is DGGITQSPKYLFRKEGQNVTLSCEQNLNHDAMYWYRQDPGQGLRLIYYSQIVNDFQKGDIAEGYSVSREKKESFPLTVTSAQKNPTAFYLCARLRFEQYFGPGTRLTVT.

J is TRBJ2-5 and V is TRBV5-1, with D hard to call. Deletions cut 2 bases from V and 4 bases from J, with 9 bases between. CDR3 length: 13 residues. Per the germline V gene, CDR1 is SGHRS and CDR2 is YFSETQ. CDR3 coding DNA: TGCGCCAGCAGCTTTCATATAGGAGAGACCCAGTACTTC. It codes for CASSFHIGETQYF. The full variable domain, in which reference TRBV5-1 and TRBJ2-5 provide the parts outside the CDR3, is KAGVTQTPRYLIKTRGQQVTLSCSPISGHRSVSWYQQTPGQGLQFLFEYFSETQRNKGNFPGRFSGRQFSNSRSEMNVSTLELGDSALYLCASSFHIGETQYFGPGTRLLVL.

This clonotype was found many times. This rearrangement joins TRBV5-1 to TRBJ2-2; D unclear. V lost 5 bases to trimming and J lost 0 bases, with 5 bases between them. The CDR3 sequence is 13 residues long. Germline lookup yields CDR1 SGHRS and CDR2 YFSETQ. CDR3 DNA sequence: TGCGCCAGCAGTCCCTCGAACACCGGGGAGCTGTTTTTT. Translating gives CASSPSNTGELFF.

The chain employs TRBV6-5 and TRBJ2-7, with D possibly matching TRBD2 (5 bases). V dropped 6 bases and J dropped 2 bases, with 17 bases sitting between them. CDR1 and CDR2 (germline): MNHEY, SVGAGI. The CDR3 loop spans 15 amino acids. The CDR3 loop is CASRAVRAQAYEQYF. CDR3 sequence (DNA): TGTGCCAGCAGAGCCGTGCGGGCCCAAGCCTACGAGCAGTACTTC.

This clonotype has a count of ten or more. The chain is built from TRBV5-1 and TRBJ2-3; 12 positions match TRBD2. Germline lookup yields CDR1 SGHRS and CDR2 YFSETQ. This CDR3 has 15 residues. V lost 0 bases and J lost 4; bases outside the gene matches: 0. The CDR3 nucleotides read TGCGCCAGCAGCTTGGGACTAGCGGGAGCAGATACGCAGTATTTT. Its translation: CASSLGLAGADTQYF.